Shown below are 10 T cell receptor beta chains from a single sample sequenced in a study of OX40 agonist ivuxolimab in advanced cancers. Assay: immunoSEQ multiplex PCR; the TCRdb copy retains only in-frame clones and omits some. The data show 51,000 or so clones, with 60% to 85% seen just once and about 2.1% held by the top ten. The sample consisted of CD4+ or CD8+ T cells sorted from blood, taken in a trial of the OX40 agonist ivuxolimab. The receptors were gathered from an adult with an advanced solid tumor such as melanoma, head and neck, liver or kidney cancer.

This CDR3 reads CASSLGHRDEQYF. CDR3 in DNA: TGTGCCAGCAGCTTGGGACACAGGGACGAGCAGTACTTC. J is TRBJ2-7 and V is TRBV5-8, with a tentative D call TRBD1 (6 bases). V gave up 0 bases and J gave up 5 bases, with 9 bases separating them. The CDR3 is made up of 13 amino acids. In germline, CDR1 is SGHTS, CDR2 YDEGEE. The variable domain in full, with the rest retrieved from reference TRBV5-8 and TRBJ2-7, is EAGVTQSPTHLIKTRGQQATLRCSPISGHTSVYWYQQALGLGLQFLLWYDEGEERNRGNFPPRFSGRQFPNYSSELNVNALELEDSALYLCASSLGHRDEQYFGPGTRLTVT.

The chain uses TRBV14 and TRBJ2-7, with D perhaps TRBD2 (6 bases). Deletions cut 5 bases from V and 10 bases from J, with 15 bases between. Germline CDR1 reads SGHDN; CDR2 reads FVKESK. The CDR3 consists of 12 residues. CDR3 amino acids: CASSYSGSGQYF. CDR3 DNA: TGTGCCAGCAGCTACTCAGGTAGCGGCCAGTACTTC.

The chain uses TRBV5-1 and TRBJ1-2; the match to TRBD1 covers 7 bases. CDR3 size: 17 residues. Per germline, CDR1 SGHRS and CDR2 YFSETQ. Trimming cost V 1 base and J 2 bases; bases outside gene matches: 11. CDR3 in amino acids: CASSLNRGARSNYGYTF. The CDR3 nucleotides are TGCGCCAGCAGCTTGAACAGGGGAGCCAGGTCGAACTATGGCTACACCTTC.

This clone was seen a few times. This sequence joins TRBV6-5 and TRBJ1-6; D is uncertain. Trimming stripped 7 bases from V and 5 bases from J, with 12 bases between. From germline, CDR1 is MNHEY and CDR2 SVGAGI. The CDR3 has 14 amino acids. The CDR3 here is CASNPDGNNSPLHF. The CDR3 bases are TGTGCCAGCAATCCAGACGGAAATAATTCACCCCTCCACTTT.

The rearrangement links TRBV15 to TRBJ2-1, with D tentatively TRBD2 (5 bases). Germline V gene data show CDR1 as LNHNV and CDR2 as YYDKDF (reference sequence). This CDR3 contains 15 residues. V lost 0 bases to trimming and J lost 8 bases, with 14 bases between them. This CDR3 is CATSREGLPSYEQFF. DNA for the CDR3: TGTGCCACCAGCAGAGAAGGACTCCCAAGTTATGAGCAGTTCTTC.

The chain joins TRBV14 to TRBJ2-4; unclear D gene. Trimming pared 6 bases from V and 0 bases from J, leaving 18 bases between. Germline assignment: CDR1 SGHDN and CDR2 FVKESK. CDR3 length: 17 residues. DNA of the CDR3: TGTGCCAGCAGTCGTGGACCGAACAATTTAGCCAAAAACATTCAGTACTTC. It encodes CASSRGPNNLAKNIQYF.

The J gene is TRBJ1-3, the V gene TRBV19; tentatively, D is TRBD1 (6 bases). Deletions cut 5 bases from V and 3 bases from J, with 20 bases between. CDR1 LNHDA and CDR2 SQIVND come from the germline V gene (reference sequence). The CDR3 runs to 17 residues. This chain's CDR3 is CASSSTGVVAIGNTIYF. The CDR3 DNA is TGTGCCAGTAGTTCGACAGGAGTAGTGGCAATTGGAAACACCATATATTTT.

This clone was seen just once. The chain combines TRBV18 with TRBJ1-2; tentative D call: TRBD1 (6 bases). Trimming pared 0 bases from V and 8 bases from J, leaving 22 bases between. Germline-derived CDR1 and CDR2 are KGHSH and LQKENI. The CDR3 loop spans 17 amino acids. The CDR3 bases are TGTGCCAGCTCACCACCCCCTCTGGGGGCAGGGGATTCCGGCTACACCTTC. It yields the protein CASSPPPLGAGDSGYTF.

The chain is built from TRBV28 and TRBJ1-5, with D unclear. This CDR3 has 11 amino acids. Trimming stripped 8 bases from V and 7 bases from J, with 9 bases between. The germline CDR1 and CDR2 sequences are MDHEN and SYDVKM. The CDR3 loop is CASYSRQPQHF. The CDR3 DNA reads TGTGCCAGCTACTCTAGGCAGCCCCAGCATTTT.

The J gene is TRBJ2-2, the V gene TRBV11-2; D remains unclear. The CDR3 has 14 residues. Per germline, CDR1 SGHAT and CDR2 FQNNGV. Trimming stripped 0 bases from V and 4 bases from J, with 6 bases between. CDR3 in DNA: TGTGCCAGCAGCTTAGATCGATTCACCGGGGAGCTGTTTTTT. Protein sequence: CASSLDRFTGELFF.